This T cell receptor (beta chain) was sequenced during a study of T cell changes during pregnancy in multiple sclerosis. Some clones are missing from TCRdb's copy, which holds only in-frame ones; the method was immunoSEQ multiplex PCR. Here the sample spans 50,000 to 80,000 clones, around 90% being singletons. The CDR3 consists of 15 residues. V dropped 4 bases and J dropped 7; count of bases not matched to a gene: 6. Germline values: CDR1 LGHNA, CDR2 YNFKEQ. This sequence originates from a female donor with multiple sclerosis, enrolled in a pregnancy study. This rearrangement joins TRBV4-2 to TRBJ2-2, with 10 nucleotides matching TRBD2. The sequenced sample was CD8+ T cells from peripheral blood mononuclear cells, obtained before pregnancy. CDR3 sequence: CASSPLAGGGGELFF. CDR3 DNA sequence: TGTGCCAGCAGCCCTTTAGCGGGGGGCGGCGGGGAGCTGTTTTTT.